In its sample, the clone carrying this T cell receptor beta chain was seen once. The PCR used 60 Vbeta and 13 Jbeta primers. The data were produced by immunoSEQ multiplex PCR, yet TCRdb's version contains in-frame clones alone and is incomplete. The sample records roughly 100,000 clones, 60% to 80% being singletons. This sample was taken from a study of cytomegalovirus exposure and HLA in healthy donors. The CDR3 runs 11 residues. Deletions cut 5 bases from V and 4 bases from J, with 6 bases between. Germline V gene lookup returns CDR1 DFQATT and CDR2 SNEGSKA (reference sequence). This sequence was found in a middle-aged man in good health and CMV-seronegative. This chain uses TRBV20-1 with TRBJ2-1; D may be TRBD1 (6 bases). The sequencing sample was made of PBMCs. The CDR3 DNA follows: TGCAGTGCTGGACAGTACAATGAGCAGTTCTTC. Encoded protein: CSAGQYNEQFF.